The text below deals with one TCR beta chain. Original data processing: Counts of nucleated cells, estimated from reference gene primer amplification, were obtained. The assay was immunoSEQ multiplex PCR, and TCRdb's table has in-frame clones only and misses some. V and J calls and clone size come straight from that table; D and trimming were deduced from the DNA. The data show about 250,000 clones, more than 80% seen once. Those enrolled, adults aged about 18 to 89 years, came from about two dozen US areas. Which cohort a participant joined came from the clinical history participants gave. Cohort 3 donors counted as recovered after two negative PCRs, clearance, or resolved symptoms. Germline CDR1 and CDR2: SGDLS and YYNGEE. This CDR3 has 12 amino acids. Trimming took 3 bases from V and 3 from J, leaving 4 bases between them. This entry comes from a study of blood T cell repertoires in COVID-19.

The chain employs TRBV9 and TRBJ1-3; D unclear. Input material: PBMCs or T cells enriched from blood (not recorded which). The TCR was taken from a woman aged 18-29 years who had recovered from COVID-19. CDR3 sequence reads: CASSAYGNTIYF. In DNA form, the CDR3 reads TGTGCCAGCAGCGCGTATGGAAACACCATATATTTT.